This T cell receptor beta chain was found in a study of beta chain features in type 1 diabetes. Overall study context: The patients were much like the healthy donors in age, gender and cell yields.

Expressed TCRB transcripts were sequenced, since all the RNA that had been isolated was reverse transcribed. Sequenced by immunoSEQ multiplex PCR; TCRdb stores in-frame clones only, minus some. The table has a few hundred thousand clones, 24% seen once. General study findings and limits: Moderate but significant shortening of TCRB CDR3s was recorded in all four CD4+ subsets from Type 1 diabetes patients.

There are 12 residues in the CDR3. In germline, CDR1 is SGHTA, CDR2 FQGNSA. V lost 2 bases to trimming and J lost 7 bases, with 6 bases between them. This clone was counted a few times. Its antigen is undetermined. Material: naive CD4+ T cells from blood. The TCR sequence derives from a woman between 25 and 40 years old with type 1 diabetes. This chain connects TRBV7-2 to TRBJ2-1, with unresolved D. For the CDR3, the DNA is TGTGCCAGCAGCTTAAATAGAAATGAGCAGTTCTTC. It is translated as CASSLNRNEQFF.